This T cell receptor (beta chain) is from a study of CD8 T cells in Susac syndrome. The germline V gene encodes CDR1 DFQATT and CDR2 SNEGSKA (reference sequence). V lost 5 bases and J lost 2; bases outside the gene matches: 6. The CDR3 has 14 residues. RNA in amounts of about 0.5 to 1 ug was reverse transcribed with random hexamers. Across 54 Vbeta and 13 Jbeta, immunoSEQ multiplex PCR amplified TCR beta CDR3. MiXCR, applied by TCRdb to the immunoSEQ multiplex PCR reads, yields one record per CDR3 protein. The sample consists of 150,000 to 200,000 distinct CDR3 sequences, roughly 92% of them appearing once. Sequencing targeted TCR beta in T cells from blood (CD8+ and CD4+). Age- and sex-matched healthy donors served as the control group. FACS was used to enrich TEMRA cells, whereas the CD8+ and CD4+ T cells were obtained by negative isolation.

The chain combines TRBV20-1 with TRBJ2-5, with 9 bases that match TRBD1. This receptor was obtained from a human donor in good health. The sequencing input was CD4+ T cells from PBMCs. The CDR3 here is CSAQQGAGQETQYF. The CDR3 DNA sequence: TGCAGTGCTCAACAGGGGGCTGGGCAAGAGACCCAGTACTTC.